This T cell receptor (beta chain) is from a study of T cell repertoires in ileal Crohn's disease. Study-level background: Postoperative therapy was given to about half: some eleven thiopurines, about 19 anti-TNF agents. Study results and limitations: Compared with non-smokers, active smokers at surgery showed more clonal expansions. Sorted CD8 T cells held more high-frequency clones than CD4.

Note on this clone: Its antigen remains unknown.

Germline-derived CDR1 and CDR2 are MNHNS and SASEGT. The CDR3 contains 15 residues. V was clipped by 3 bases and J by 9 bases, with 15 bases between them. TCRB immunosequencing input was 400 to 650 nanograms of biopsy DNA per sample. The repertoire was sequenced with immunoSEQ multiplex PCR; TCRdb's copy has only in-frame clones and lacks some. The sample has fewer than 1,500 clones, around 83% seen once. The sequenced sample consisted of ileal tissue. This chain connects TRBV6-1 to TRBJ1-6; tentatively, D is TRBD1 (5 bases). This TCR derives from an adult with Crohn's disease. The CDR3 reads CASSDWLGVSSPLHF. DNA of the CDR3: TGTGCCAGCAGTGATTGGTTAGGGGTGAGTTCACCCCTCCACTTT.